These 3 T cell receptor beta chains share one sample of origin, sequenced in a study of radiation and T cells in renal cell carcinoma. Time point noted: blood 2 weeks post-SBRT. Treatment given: 15 Gy SBRT to primary tumor, nephrectomy 4 weeks later. Some clones are missing from TCRdb's copy, which holds only in-frame ones; the method was immunoSEQ multiplex PCR. The sample lists almost 50,000 clones, 75% to 85% occurring once. The input for sequencing was blood, taken from a patient whose treatment included radiotherapy and nephrectomy. These receptors were taken from a woman in her seventies with renal cell carcinoma.

The chain joins TRBV13 to TRBJ2-3, with 11 bases identical to TRBD1. Germline assignment: CDR1 PRHDT and CDR2 FYEKMQ (reference sequence). Trimming removed 5 bases from V and 5 bases from J; junction bases left unmatched: 6. The CDR3 length is 15 residues. CDR3 residues: CASSLGQGVGDTQYF. CDR3 in DNA: TGTGCCAGCAGCCTGGGACAGGGGGTGGGAGATACGCAGTATTTT.

This rearrangement joins TRBV5-1 to TRBJ2-3; possibly TRBD2 for D (6 bases). CDR1 and CDR2 from the germline V gene are SGHRS and YFSETQ. Trimming left V 4 bases short and J 1 base short, with 10 bases between. The CDR3 has 14 residues. The CDR3 is CASSPGSGTDTQYF. For the CDR3, the DNA is TGCGCCAGCAGCCCCGGGAGTGGCACAGATACGCAGTATTTT.

The rearrangement joins TRBV9 to TRBJ1-6; D unresolved. Trimming cost V 3 bases and J 7 bases, with 14 bases left between them. CDR3 size: 15 residues. From germline, CDR1 is SGDLS and CDR2 YYNGEE. CDR3 nucleotide sequence: TGTGCCAGCAGCGAAGGGCAGGTCGAAAATTCACCCCTCCACTTT. Translating it yields CASSEGQVENSPLHF. Full variable domain (remainder filled in from reference TRBV9 and TRBJ1-6): DSGVTQTPKHLITATGQRVTLRCSPRSGDLSVYWYQQSLDQGLQFLIQYYNGEERAKGNILERFSAQQFPDLHSELNLSSLELGDSALYFCASSEGQVENSPLHFGNGTRLTVT.